A selection of T cell receptor beta chains follows, all from one sample in a study of graft-versus-host responses after intestinal transplantation. This table comes from immunoSEQ multiplex PCR, and its TCRdb copy is limited to in-frame clones, with some not included. The data hold approximately 24,000 clones, with more than 85% observed a single time. Sequencing was performed on PBMCs, taken roughly 41 days after intestinal transplant. All receptors come from a human patient who received an intestinal transplant, so some T cells may come from the graft donor. Each CDR3 is given without its conserved first and last residue. The order of the fields is V gene, clone size, J gene, CDR3 protein. Size is omitted from some rows. Given values are once, few, many or a class for expanded clones.

V gene: TRBV27; clone size: -; J gene: TRBJ1-5; CDR3 protein: ASRDTGLQPQH
V gene: TRBV6-6; clone size: -; J gene: TRBJ2-5; CDR3 protein: ASSYGGEETQY
V gene: TRBV13; clone size: -; J gene: TRBJ2-1; CDR3 protein: ASSSGLADNNEQF
V gene: TRBV7-3; clone size: -; J gene: TRBJ2-7; CDR3 protein: ASSRDRAYEQY
V gene: TRBV4-3; clone size: -; J gene: TRBJ2-1; CDR3 protein: ASSQEWPGLVYNEQF
V gene: TRBV6-4; clone size: -; J gene: TRBJ2-1; CDR3 protein: ASSDRGGVAGEQF
V gene: TRBV27; clone size: once; J gene: TRBJ2-3; CDR3 protein: ASSLYPGTDTQY
V gene: TRBV7-9; clone size: -; J gene: TRBJ2-1; CDR3 protein: ASSLVAGLTGNEQF
V gene: TRBV6-5; clone size: -; J gene: TRBJ1-2; CDR3 protein: ASSYREANYGYT
V gene: TRBV6-1; clone size: -; J gene: TRBJ2-7; CDR3 protein: ASSGARAYEQY
V gene: TRBV27; clone size: -; J gene: TRBJ2-3; CDR3 protein: ASSSTSGSVLDTQY
V gene: TRBV29-1; clone size: -; J gene: TRBJ1-1; CDR3 protein: SVGNGRFEAF
V gene: TRBV27; clone size: -; J gene: TRBJ2-7; CDR3 protein: ASRGLAGTYEQY
V gene: TRBV6-5; clone size: -; J gene: TRBJ1-2; CDR3 protein: ASSYGVNYGYT
V gene: TRBV2; clone size: -; J gene: TRBJ2-5; CDR3 protein: ASSAILGLVANQETQY
V gene: TRBV7-8; clone size: -; J gene: TRBJ2-1; CDR3 protein: ASSLTRGTGTATDNEQF
V gene: TRBV28; clone size: -; J gene: TRBJ1-2; CDR3 protein: ASSPNRVLWYGYT
V gene: TRBV2; clone size: -; J gene: TRBJ2-1; CDR3 protein: ASRRTDEQF
V gene: TRBV27; clone size: once; J gene: TRBJ2-1; CDR3 protein: ASSFRPKNNEQF
V gene: TRBV7-3; clone size: -; J gene: TRBJ2-3; CDR3 protein: ASRSVGRLAQY
V gene: TRBV10-2; clone size: -; J gene: TRBJ2-1; CDR3 protein: ASTDGSSYNEQF
V gene: TRBV27; clone size: -; J gene: TRBJ1-1; CDR3 protein: ASSLGRNTEAF
V gene: TRBV6-6; clone size: -; J gene: TRBJ2-3; CDR3 protein: ASSWTSGTDTQY
V gene: TRBV7-3; clone size: -; J gene: TRBJ2-5; CDR3 protein: ASSLTKLQETQY
V gene: TRBV6-6; clone size: -; J gene: TRBJ1-1; CDR3 protein: ASSYTGLNTEAF
V gene: TRBV4-1; clone size: -; J gene: TRBJ2-3; CDR3 protein: ASSQIAGGVSTDTQY
V gene: TRBV21-1; clone size: -; J gene: TRBJ2-7; CDR3 protein: ASSTYGLAGGNYEQY
V gene: TRBV4-3; clone size: -; J gene: TRBJ2-7; CDR3 protein: ASSQDLTGWGYEQY
V gene: TRBV15; clone size: once; J gene: TRBJ2-1; CDR3 protein: ATIGDYNEQF
V gene: TRBV10-3; clone size: -; J gene: TRBJ2-7; CDR3 protein: AISVRDPPSEQY
V gene: TRBV2; clone size: -; J gene: TRBJ1-1; CDR3 protein: ASARDQDTEAF
V gene: TRBV11-2; clone size: once; J gene: TRBJ1-2; CDR3 protein: ASSPTPRVGDGYT
V gene: TRBV9; clone size: few; J gene: TRBJ1-2; CDR3 protein: ASSSTWGKNYGYT
V gene: TRBV28; clone size: -; J gene: TRBJ1-2; CDR3 protein: ASSPTGGYGYT
V gene: TRBV27; clone size: -; J gene: TRBJ2-7; CDR3 protein: ASSPNPPIRDRGSREQY
V gene: TRBV4-1; clone size: -; J gene: TRBJ2-7; CDR3 protein: ASSLPGTTLYEQY
V gene: TRBV5-1; clone size: few; J gene: TRBJ2-7; CDR3 protein: ASSLGAGRSSEQY
V gene: TRBV10-2; clone size: -; J gene: TRBJ1-3; CDR3 protein: ASRQDSGNTIY
V gene: TRBV4-2; clone size: once; J gene: TRBJ2-7; CDR3 protein: ASSQELASSSYEQY
V gene: TRBV5-1; clone size: -; J gene: TRBJ1-2; CDR3 protein: ASSLVPADYPDGYT